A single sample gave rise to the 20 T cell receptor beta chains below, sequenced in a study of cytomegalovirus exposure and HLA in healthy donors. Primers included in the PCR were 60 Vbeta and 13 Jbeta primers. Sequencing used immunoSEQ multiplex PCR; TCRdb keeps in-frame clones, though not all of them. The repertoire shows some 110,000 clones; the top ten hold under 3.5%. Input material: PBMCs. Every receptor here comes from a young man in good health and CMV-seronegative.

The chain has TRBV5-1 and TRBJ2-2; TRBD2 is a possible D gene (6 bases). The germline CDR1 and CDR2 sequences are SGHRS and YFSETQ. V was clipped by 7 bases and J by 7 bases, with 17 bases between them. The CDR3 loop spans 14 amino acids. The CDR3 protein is CASRSRRGIGELFF. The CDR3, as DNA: TGCGCCAGCCGTTCGAGACGGGGGATCGGGGAGCTGTTTTTT.

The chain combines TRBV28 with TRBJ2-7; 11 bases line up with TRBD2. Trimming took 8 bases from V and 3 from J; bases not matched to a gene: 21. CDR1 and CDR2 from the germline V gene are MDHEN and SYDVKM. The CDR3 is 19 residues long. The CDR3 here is CASGSGGFGLAGGNYEQYF. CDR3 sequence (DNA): TGTGCCAGCGGGTCGGGGGGCTTCGGACTAGCGGGCGGAAACTACGAGCAGTACTTC.

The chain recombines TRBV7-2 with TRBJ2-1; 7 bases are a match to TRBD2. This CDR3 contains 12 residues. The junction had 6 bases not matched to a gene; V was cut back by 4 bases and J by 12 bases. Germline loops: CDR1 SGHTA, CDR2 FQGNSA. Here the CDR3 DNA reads TGTGCCAGCAGCTACCAGCCGGGGGGGCAGTTCTTC. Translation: CASSYQPGGQFF.

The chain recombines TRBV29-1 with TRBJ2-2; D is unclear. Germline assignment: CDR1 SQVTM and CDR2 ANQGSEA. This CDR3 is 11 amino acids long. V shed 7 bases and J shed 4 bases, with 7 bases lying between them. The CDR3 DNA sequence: TGCAGCGCTAGAGTCACCGGGGAGCTGTTTTTT. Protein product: CSARVTGELFF.

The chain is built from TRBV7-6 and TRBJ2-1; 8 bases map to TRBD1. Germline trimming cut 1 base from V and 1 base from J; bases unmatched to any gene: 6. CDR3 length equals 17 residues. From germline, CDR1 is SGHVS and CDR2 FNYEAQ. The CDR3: CASSLDERQGSYNEQFF. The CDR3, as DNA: TGTGCCAGCAGCTTAGACGAAAGACAGGGGTCCTACAATGAGCAGTTCTTC.

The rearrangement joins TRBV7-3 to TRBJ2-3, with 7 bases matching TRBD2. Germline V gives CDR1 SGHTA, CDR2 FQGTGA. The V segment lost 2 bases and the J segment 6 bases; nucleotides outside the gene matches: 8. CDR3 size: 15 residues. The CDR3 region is CASSLGAGEWDTQYF. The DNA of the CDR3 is TGTGCCAGCAGCTTAGGGGCGGGAGAATGGGATACGCAGTATTTT.

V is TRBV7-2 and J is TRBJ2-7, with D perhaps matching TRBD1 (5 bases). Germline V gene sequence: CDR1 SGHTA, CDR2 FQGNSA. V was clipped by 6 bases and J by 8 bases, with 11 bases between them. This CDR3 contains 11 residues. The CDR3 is CASRLGPQQYF. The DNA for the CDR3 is TGTGCCAGCAGGTTGGGGCCCCAGCAGTACTTC. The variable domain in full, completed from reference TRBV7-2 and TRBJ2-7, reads GAGVSQSPSNKVTEKGKDVELRCDPISGHTALYWYRQSLGQGLEFLIYFQGNSAPDKSGLPSDRFSAERTGGSVSTLTIQRTQQEDSAVYLCASRLGPQQYFGPGTRLTVT.

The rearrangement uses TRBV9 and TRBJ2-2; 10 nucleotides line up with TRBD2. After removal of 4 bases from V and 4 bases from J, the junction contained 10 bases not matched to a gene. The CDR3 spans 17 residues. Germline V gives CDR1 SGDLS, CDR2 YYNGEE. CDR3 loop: CASSTRLSGRATGELFF. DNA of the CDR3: TGTGCCAGCAGCACCCGATTGAGCGGGAGGGCCACCGGGGAGCTGTTTTTT.

Here the CDR3 DNA reads TGTGCCAGCAGCCGTACCCCGAAACAGGGCTACGAGCAGTACTTC. Protein sequence: CASSRTPKQGYEQYF. The chain employs TRBV9 and TRBJ2-7; D is perhaps TRBD1 (6 bases). The germline gives CDR1 SGDLS, CDR2 YYNGEE. The germline V and J ends were trimmed by 4 bases and 3 bases, with 17 bases remaining between them. The CDR3 covers 15 residues. Full variable domain (outside the CDR3, taken from reference TRBV9 and TRBJ2-7): DSGVTQTPKHLITATGQRVTLRCSPRSGDLSVYWYQQSLDQGLQFLIQYYNGEERAKGNILERFSAQQFPDLHSELNLSSLELGDSALYFCASSRTPKQGYEQYFGPGTRLTVT.

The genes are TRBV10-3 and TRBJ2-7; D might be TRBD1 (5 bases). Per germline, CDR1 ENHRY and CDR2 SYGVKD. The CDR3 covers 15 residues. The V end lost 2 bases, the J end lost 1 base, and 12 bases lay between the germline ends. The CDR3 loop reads CAISEEAGPSYEQYF. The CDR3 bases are TGTGCCATCAGTGAGGAGGCAGGGCCATCCTACGAGCAGTACTTC.

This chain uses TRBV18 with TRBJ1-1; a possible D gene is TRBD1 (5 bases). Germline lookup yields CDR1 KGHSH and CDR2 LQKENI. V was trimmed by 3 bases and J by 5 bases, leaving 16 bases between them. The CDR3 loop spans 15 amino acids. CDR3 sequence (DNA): TGTGCCAGCTCACCGATCAGCTCAGGGTTGACTGAAGCTTTCTTT. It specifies CASSPISSGLTEAFF. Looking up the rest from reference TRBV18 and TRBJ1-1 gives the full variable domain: NAGVMQNPRHLVRRRGQEARLRCSPMKGHSHVYWYRQLPEEGLKFMVYLQKENIIDESGMPKERFSAEFPKEGPSILRIQQVVRGDSAAYFCASSPISSGLTEAFFGQGTRLTVV.

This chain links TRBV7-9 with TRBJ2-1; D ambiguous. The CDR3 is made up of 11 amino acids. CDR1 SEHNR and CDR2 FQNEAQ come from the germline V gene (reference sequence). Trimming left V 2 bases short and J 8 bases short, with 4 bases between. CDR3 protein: CASSLNYEQFF. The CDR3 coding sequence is TGTGCCAGCAGCTTAAACTATGAGCAGTTCTTC.

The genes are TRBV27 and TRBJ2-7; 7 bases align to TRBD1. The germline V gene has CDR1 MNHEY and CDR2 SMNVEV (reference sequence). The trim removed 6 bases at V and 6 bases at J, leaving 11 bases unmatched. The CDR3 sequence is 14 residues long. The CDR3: CASSNTEQGREQYF. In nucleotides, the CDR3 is TGTGCCAGCAGCAATACCGAACAGGGGCGCGAGCAGTACTTC.

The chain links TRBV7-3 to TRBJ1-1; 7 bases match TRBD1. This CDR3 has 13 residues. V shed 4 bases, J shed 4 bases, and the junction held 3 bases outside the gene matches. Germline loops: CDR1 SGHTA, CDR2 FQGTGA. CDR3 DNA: TGTGCCAGCAGCTCAACAGGGGTCACTGAAGCTTTCTTT. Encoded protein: CASSSTGVTEAFF.

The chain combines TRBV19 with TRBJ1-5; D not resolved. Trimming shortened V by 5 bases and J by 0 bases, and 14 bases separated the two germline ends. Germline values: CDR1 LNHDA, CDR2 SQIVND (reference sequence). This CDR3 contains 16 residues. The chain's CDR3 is CASSPTTEYSNQPQHF. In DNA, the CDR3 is TGTGCCAGTAGTCCGACGACGGAGTATAGCAATCAGCCCCAGCATTTT.

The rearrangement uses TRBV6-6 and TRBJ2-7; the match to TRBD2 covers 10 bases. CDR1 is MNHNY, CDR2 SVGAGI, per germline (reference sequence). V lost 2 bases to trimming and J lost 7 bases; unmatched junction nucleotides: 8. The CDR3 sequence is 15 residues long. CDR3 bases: TGTGCCAGCAGTTACCTTCTAGCGGGGGCCACTGAGCAGTACTTC. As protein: CASSYLLAGATEQYF.

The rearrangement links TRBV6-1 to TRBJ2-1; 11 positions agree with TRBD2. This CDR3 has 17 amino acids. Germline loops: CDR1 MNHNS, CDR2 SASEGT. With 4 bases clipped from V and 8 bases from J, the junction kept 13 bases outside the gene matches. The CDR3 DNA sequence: TGTGCCAGCAGTGTAGGAGCACTAGCGGGAGTTTCAGATGAGCAGTTCTTC. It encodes CASSVGALAGVSDEQFF.

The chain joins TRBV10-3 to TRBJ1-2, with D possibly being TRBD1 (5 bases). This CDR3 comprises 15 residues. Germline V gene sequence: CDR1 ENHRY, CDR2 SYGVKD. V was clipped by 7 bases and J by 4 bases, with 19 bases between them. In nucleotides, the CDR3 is TGTGCCATCACCTCTGTGTCAGGGAACTTCTATGGCTACACCTTC. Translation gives CAITSVSGNFYGYTF.

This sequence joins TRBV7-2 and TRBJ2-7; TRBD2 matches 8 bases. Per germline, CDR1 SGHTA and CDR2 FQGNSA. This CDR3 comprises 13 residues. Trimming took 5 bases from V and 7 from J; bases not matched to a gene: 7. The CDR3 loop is CASSPRLALEQYF. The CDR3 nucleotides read TGTGCCAGCAGCCCACGACTAGCGTTAGAGCAGTACTTC.

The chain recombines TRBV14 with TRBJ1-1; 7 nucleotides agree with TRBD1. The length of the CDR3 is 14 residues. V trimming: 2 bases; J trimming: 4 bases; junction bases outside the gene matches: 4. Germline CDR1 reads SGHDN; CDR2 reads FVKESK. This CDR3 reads CASSQTGVVTEAFF. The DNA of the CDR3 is TGTGCCAGCAGCCAAACAGGGGTCGTCACTGAAGCTTTCTTT.